A selection of T cell receptor beta chains follows, all from one sample in a study of blood T cell repertoires in COVID-19. The assay was immunoSEQ multiplex PCR, and TCRdb's table has in-frame clones only and misses some. The table includes about 180,000 clones, around 83% detected once. Sequencing input: peripheral blood. The source of these receptors is a woman aged 25-40 years with active or convalescent COVID-19. Both conserved end residues are part of each CDR3. D genes are given only for firm matches. Rows give clone size only sometimes, using once, few, many, or a class for an expanded clone.

j_gene	v_gene	abundance	d_gene	CDR3aa	CDR3nt
TRBJ1-5	TRBV19	.	.	CASTRYSNQPQHF	TGTGCCAGTACGCGTTATAGCAATCAGCCCCAGCATTTT
TRBJ2-5	TRBV27	.	TRBD2	CASSFLAGGPEETQYF	TGTGCCAGCAGTTTCCTAGCGGGAGGCCCGGAAGAGACCCAGTACTTC
TRBJ1-1	TRBV6-5	few	TRBD1	CASSYGAGGGTEAFF	TGTGCCAGCAGTTACGGGGCAGGGGGCGGTACTGAAGCTTTCTTT
TRBJ1-4	TRBV30	few	TRBD1	CAWNSGQDGEKLFF	TGTGCCTGGAATTCGGGACAGGATGGGGAAAAACTGTTTTTT
TRBJ1-6	TRBV10-1	few	TRBD1	CASSESRPGQGNSPLHF	TGCGCCAGCAGTGAGTCGCGACCGGGACAGGGGAATTCACCCCTCCACTTT
TRBJ2-1	TRBV6-2/TRBV6-3	.	TRBD2	CASSLGLAGGNEQFF	TGTGCCAGCAGTTTGGGACTAGCGGGAGGGAATGAGCAGTTCTTC
TRBJ2-1	TRBV9	.	TRBD2	CASSGTSGSSYNEQFF	TGTGCCAGCAGCGGAACTAGCGGAAGCTCCTACAATGAGCAGTTCTTC
TRBJ2-2	TRBV28	.	TRBD1	CASSLFGQGKTGELFF	TGTGCCAGCAGCCTTTTCGGACAGGGAAAAACCGGGGAGCTGTTTTTT
TRBJ1-2	TRBV6-4	.	.	CASSDFRAGVISDYGYTF	TGTGCCAGCAGCGACTTCCGGGCAGGGGTAATTTCGGACTATGGCTACACCTTC
TRBJ2-3	TRBV19	.	TRBD2	CASGLAGGPTDTQYF	TGTGCCAGTGGACTAGCGGGGGGGCCCACAGATACGCAGTATTTT
TRBJ1-2	TRBV11-2	.	TRBD1	CASTLYHPTGGGDYGYTF	TGTGCCAGCACCCTGTATCACCCGACAGGGGGCGGTGACTATGGCTACACCTTC
TRBJ2-5	TRBV21-1	.	.	CASSKATRGETQYF	TGTGCCAGCAGCAAAGCCACTCGGGGGGAGACCCAGTACTTC
TRBJ1-4	TRBV5-8	.	.	CASSRGHSRDEKLFF	TGTGCCAGCAGCAGGGGTCACAGCCGGGATGAAAAACTGTTTTTT
TRBJ1-2	TRBV19	.	.	CASSRSFVSPLNYGYTF	TGTGCCAGTAGTAGATCCTTCGTCAGTCCTCTGAACTATGGCTACACCTTC
TRBJ1-2	TRBV10-3	.	TRBD1	CAMTGEPNYGYTF	TGTGCCATGACAGGGGAGCCTAACTATGGCTACACCTTC
TRBJ2-2	TRBV19	.	.	CASSPLPETGELFF	TGTGCCAGTAGTCCCCTGCCCGAGACCGGGGAGCTGTTTTTT
TRBJ2-7	TRBV2	few	.	CASSEALRGYEQYF	TGTGCCAGCAGTGAAGCGCTTCGGGGGTACGAGCAGTACTTC
TRBJ2-1	TRBV10-3	.	TRBD2	CAIGTSGNNEQFF	TGTGCCATCGGGACTAGCGGTAACAATGAGCAGTTCTTC
TRBJ2-5	TRBV2	.	.	CASSSGWGGQETQYF	TGTGCCAGCAGCTCAGGGTGGGGGGGCCAGGAGACCCAGTACTTC
TRBJ1-6	TRBV28	.	TRBD1	CASSLPRQGNSPLHF	TGTGCCAGCAGTTTACCAAGACAGGGTAATTCACCCCTCCACTTT
TRBJ2-5	TRBV7-2	.	.	CASSRTISLGETQYF	TGTGCCAGCAGCAGGACTATTTCACTAGGGGAGACCCAGTACTTC
TRBJ1-2	TRBV7-9	.	.	CASSLGGLHNF	TGTGCCAGCAGCTTAGGGGGACTCCATAACTTC
TRBJ1-5	TRBV6-5	.	.	CASSFDSNQPQHF	TGTGCCAGCAGTTTCGACAGTAATCAGCCCCAGCATTTT
TRBJ1-1	TRBV9	.	.	CASSVGTGITEAFF	TGTGCCAGCAGCGTAGGAACAGGGATCACTGAAGCTTTCTTT
TRBJ1-6	TRBV7-2	.	TRBD1	CASSLATRGHSPLHF	TGTGCCAGCAGCTTAGCGACCAGGGGGCATTCACCCCTCCACTTT
TRBJ2-5	TRBV7-9	few	.	CASSLGLAISGKETQYF	TGTGCCAGCAGCTTAGGGCTAGCGATTTCTGGAAAGGAGACCCAGTACTTC
TRBJ2-3	TRBV9	.	.	CASSVSGDDTQYF	TGTGCCAGCAGCGTTTCGGGGGACGATACGCAGTATTTT
TRBJ2-1	TRBV30	.	.	CAWSVRGTSPYNEQFF	TGTGCCTGGAGTGTGCGCGGGACTTCCCCTTACAATGAGCAGTTCTTC
TRBJ1-1	TRBV5-1	few	TRBD1	CASSNRTGGGTEAFF	TGCGCCAGCAGCAACCGGACAGGGGGAGGGACTGAAGCTTTCTTT
TRBJ2-7	TRBV15	once	TRBD2	CATGAGVDEQYF	TGTGCCACCGGAGCGGGAGTCGACGAGCAGTACTTC
TRBJ2-7	TRBV6-2/TRBV6-3	.	.	CASSWDNYEQYF	TGTGCCAGCAGTTGGGACAACTACGAGCAGTACTTC
TRBJ1-5	TRBV18	once	.	CASSLGYSNQPQHF	TGTGCCAGCTCCCTCGGGTATAGCAATCAGCCCCAGCATTTT
TRBJ2-3	TRBV12-3/TRBV12-4	.	.	CASSPSGDTQYF	TGTGCCAGCAGTCCCTCCGGAGATACGCAGTATTTT
TRBJ2-1	TRBV19	.	TRBD2	CASSTLERGGPVHEQFF	TGTGCCAGTAGTACACTCGAGCGGGGGGGCCCCGTTCATGAGCAGTTCTTC
TRBJ2-3	TRBV9	.	.	CASSGRTRGTDTQYF	TGTGCCAGCAGCGGTCGGACGCGGGGCACAGATACGCAGTATTTT
TRBJ2-7	TRBV5-1	once	TRBD1	CASSSDRESSYEQYF	TGCGCCAGCAGCTCGGACAGGGAGAGCTCCTACGAGCAGTACTTC
TRBJ2-1	TRBV30	.	TRBD1	CAWSVPGQGNYNEQFF	TGTGCCTGGAGTGTACCGGGACAGGGAAACTACAATGAGCAGTTCTTC
TRBJ2-2	TRBV3-1/TRBV3-2	.	TRBD1	CASSWDSPGELFF	TGTGCCAGCAGCTGGGACAGCCCCGGGGAGCTGTTTTTT
TRBJ2-1	TRBV12-3/TRBV12-4	.	.	CASSREDNEQFF	TGTGCCAGCAGCCGCGAGGACAATGAGCAGTTCTTC
TRBJ2-1	TRBV19	.	TRBD2	CASSTLAGGPREQFF	TGTGCCAGTAGTACACTAGCGGGGGGGCCACGTGAGCAGTTCTTC
TRBJ1-5	TRBV19	.	.	CASRLGGLDGQPQHF	TGTGCCAGTAGACTGGGGGGGCTCGACGGTCAGCCCCAGCATTTT
TRBJ1-2	TRBV12-3/TRBV12-4	.	.	CASSLSVADGYTF	TGTGCCAGCAGTTTATCCGTCGCAGATGGCTACACCTTC
TRBJ2-3	TRBV14	.	TRBD2	CASSPGASGSQDTQYF	TGTGCCAGCAGCCCGGGAGCTAGCGGGAGTCAAGATACGCAGTATTTT
TRBJ1-1	TRBV5-4	.	.	CASSLDRAETEAFF	TGTGCCAGCAGCTTGGACAGGGCGGAAACTGAAGCTTTCTTT
TRBJ2-7	TRBV27	.	.	CASSLGPGNTYEQYF	TGTGCCAGCAGTTTAGGGCCAGGGAATACCTACGAGCAGTACTTC
TRBJ2-1	TRBV28	.	.	CASSLAPQRVNEQFF	TGTGCCAGCAGTTTAGCGCCCCAGCGGGTCAATGAGCAGTTCTTC
TRBJ2-1	TRBV19	.	.	CASSIGLALSSYNEQFF	TGTGCCAGTAGTATTGGCCTAGCGTTGAGCTCCTACAATGAGCAGTTCTTC
TRBJ1-1	TRBV9	.	.	CASSAGLVGEAFF	TGTGCCAGCAGCGCGGGTCTCGTGGGTGAAGCTTTCTTT
TRBJ1-1	TRBV18	.	TRBD1	CATTRQGVSNTEAFF	TGTGCCACCACGAGACAGGGAGTGTCGAACACTGAAGCTTTCTTT
TRBJ2-7	TRBV7-9	.	TRBD1	CASSQGQGVGEQYF	TGTGCCAGCAGCCAAGGACAGGGGGTCGGCGAGCAGTACTTC
TRBJ2-3	TRBV9	.	TRBD2	CASSVSGGWTDTQYF	TGTGCCAGCAGCGTTAGCGGGGGGTGGACAGATACGCAGTATTTT